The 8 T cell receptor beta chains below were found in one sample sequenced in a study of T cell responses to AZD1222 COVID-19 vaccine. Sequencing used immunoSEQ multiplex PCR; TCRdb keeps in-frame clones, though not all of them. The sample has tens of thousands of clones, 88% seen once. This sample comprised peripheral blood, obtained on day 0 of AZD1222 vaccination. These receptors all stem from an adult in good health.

The CDR3 reads CASSEMRLRATNEKLFF. CDR3 in DNA: TGTGCCAGCAGTGAGATGAGGTTGCGTGCAACTAATGAAAAACTGTTTTTT. V gene TRBV6-4 combines with J gene TRBJ1-4; no reliable D call. The CDR3 covers 17 residues. Per germline, CDR1 MRHNA and CDR2 SNTAGT. V was pared by 3 bases and J by 0 bases, with 14 bases between.

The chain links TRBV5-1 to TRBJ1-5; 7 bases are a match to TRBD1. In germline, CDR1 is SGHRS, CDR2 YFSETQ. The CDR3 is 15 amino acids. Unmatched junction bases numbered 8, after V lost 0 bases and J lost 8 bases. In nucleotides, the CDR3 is TGCGCCAGCAGCTTGGATGGGGACAGTGCAAAGCCCCAGCATTTT. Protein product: CASSLDGDSAKPQHF.

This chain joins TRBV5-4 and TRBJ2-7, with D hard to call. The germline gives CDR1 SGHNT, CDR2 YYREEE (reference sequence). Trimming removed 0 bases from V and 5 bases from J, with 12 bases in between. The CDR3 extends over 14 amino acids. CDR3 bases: TGTGCCAGCAGCTTGGAACCCCAATCTGACGAGCAGTACTTC. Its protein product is CASSLEPQSDEQYF.

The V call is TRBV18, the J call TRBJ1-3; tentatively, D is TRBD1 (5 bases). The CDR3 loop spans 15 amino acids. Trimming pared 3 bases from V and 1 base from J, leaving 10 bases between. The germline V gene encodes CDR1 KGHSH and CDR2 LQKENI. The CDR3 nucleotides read TGTGCCAGCTCACCGTTGACAGCGTCTGGAAACACCATATATTTT. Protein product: CASSPLTASGNTIYF. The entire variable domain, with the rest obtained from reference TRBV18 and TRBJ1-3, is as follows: NAGVMQNPRHLVRRRGQEARLRCSPMKGHSHVYWYRQLPEEGLKFMVYLQKENIIDESGMPKERFSAEFPKEGPSILRIQQVVRGDSAAYFCASSPLTASGNTIYFGEGSWLTVV.

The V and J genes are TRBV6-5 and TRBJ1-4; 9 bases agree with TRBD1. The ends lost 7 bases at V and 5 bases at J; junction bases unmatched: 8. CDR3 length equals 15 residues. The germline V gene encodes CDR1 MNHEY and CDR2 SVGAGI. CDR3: CASKSSGTGNEKLFF. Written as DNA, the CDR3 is TGTGCCAGCAAAAGTTCCGGGACAGGGAATGAAAAACTGTTTTTT.

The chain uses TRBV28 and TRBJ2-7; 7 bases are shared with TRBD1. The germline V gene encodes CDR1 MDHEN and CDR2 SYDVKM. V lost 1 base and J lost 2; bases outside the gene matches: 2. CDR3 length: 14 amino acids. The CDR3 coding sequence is TGTGCCAGCAGTTTATCGGGACAGCCCTACGAGCAGTACTTC. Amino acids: CASSLSGQPYEQYF.

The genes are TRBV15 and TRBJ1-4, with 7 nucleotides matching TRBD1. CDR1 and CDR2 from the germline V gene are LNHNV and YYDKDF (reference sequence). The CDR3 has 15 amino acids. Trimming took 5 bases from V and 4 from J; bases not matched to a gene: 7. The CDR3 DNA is TGTGCCACCAGCTACACTCCAGGGGGTAATGAAAAACTGTTTTTT. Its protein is CATSYTPGGNEKLFF.

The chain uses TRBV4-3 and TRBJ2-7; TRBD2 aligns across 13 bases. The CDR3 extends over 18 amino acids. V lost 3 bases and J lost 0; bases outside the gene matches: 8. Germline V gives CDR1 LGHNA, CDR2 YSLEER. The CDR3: CASSQGLAGPGGSYEQYF. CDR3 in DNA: TGCGCCAGCAGCCAGGGACTAGCGGGACCTGGGGGCTCCTACGAGCAGTACTTC.